The 26 T cell receptor beta chains given below trace back to one sample, sequenced in a study of control samples from healthy donors and cancer patients. The protocol was immunoSEQ multiplex PCR, while the TCRdb copy is restricted to in-frame clones and leaves out a portion. The sample records about 95,000 clones, roughly 90% being singletons. The sequenced sample consisted of blood. The origin of the receptors is a woman in her 70s in good health.

The chain employs TRBV2 and TRBJ2-5; no clear D gene. Trimming pared 8 bases from V and 1 base from J, leaving 11 bases between. This CDR3 spans 13 amino acids. Germline V gene data show CDR1 as SNHLY and CDR2 as FYNNEI. The CDR3 nucleotides read TGTGCCAGCGGTAACTACCGCCAAGAGACCCAGTACTTC. Amino acids: CASGNYRQETQYF.

The chain links TRBV5-6 to TRBJ2-7; D not resolved. CDR1 and CDR2 (germline): SGHDT, YYEEEE. The length of the CDR3 is 12 residues. V shed 2 bases and J shed 5 bases, with 8 bases lying between them. The CDR3 nucleotides read TGTGCCAGCAGCTTAAACGATCACGAGCAGTACTTC. Translated: CASSLNDHEQYF.

Written as DNA, the CDR3 is TGCAGTGCTAGAGTTGGAGAGCCCCAGCATTTT. Translated: CSARVGEPQHF. This chain uses TRBV20-1 with TRBJ1-5, with D unclear. The CDR3 sequence is 11 residues long. The germline CDR1 and CDR2 sequences are DFQATT and SNEGSKA (reference sequence). V dropped 1 base and J dropped 8 bases, with 6 bases sitting between them.

V usage is TRBV30 and J usage is TRBJ1-2; no definite D call. Trimming took 3 bases from V and 8 from J, leaving 19 bases between them. The CDR3 length is 14 residues. Germline values: CDR1 GTSNPN, CDR2 SVGIG (reference sequence). In DNA form, the CDR3 reads TGTGCCTGGAGCGTACAGCATGGGGATGGCGGCTACACCTTC. Translated, it gives CAWSVQHGDGGYTF.

This chain connects TRBV6-5 to TRBJ1-1; no reliable D call. The CDR3 extends over 13 amino acids. Between the trimmed V and J ends, which lost 4 bases and 4 bases, there was a span of 10 bases. The germline gives CDR1 MNHEY, CDR2 SVGAGI. DNA for the CDR3: TGTGCCAGCAGTTCGACTCGGGGCACTGAAGCTTTCTTT. It codes for CASSSTRGTEAFF.

This rearrangement joins TRBV7-2 to TRBJ1-1; no firm D call. The CDR3 contains 16 residues. Trimming pared 2 bases from V and 0 bases from J, leaving 13 bases between. CDR1 SGHTA and CDR2 FQGNSA come from the germline V gene. CDR3: CASSLRDTLLNTEAFF. The CDR3 bases are TGTGCCAGCAGCTTACGAGACACACTTTTGAACACTGAAGCTTTCTTT.

The chain combines TRBV5-1 with TRBJ1-1, with TRBD1 identical over 8 bases. The CDR3 length is 15 residues. The germline CDR1 and CDR2 sequences are SGHRS and YFSETQ. V lost 4 bases, J lost 1 base, and 6 bases stayed unmatched. The CDR3 sequence: CASSSLGQANTEAFF. CDR3 bases: TGCGCCAGCAGCAGCCTGGGACAGGCGAACACTGAAGCTTTCTTT.

Only one count was recorded for this clone. The chain couples TRBV15 to TRBJ2-1; possibly TRBD1 or TRBD2 for D (5 bases each). V dropped 0 bases and J dropped 2 bases, with 8 bases sitting between them. The CDR3 is 15 amino acids. Per germline, CDR1 LNHNV and CDR2 YYDKDF (reference sequence). CDR3 residues: CATSRDVGAYNEQFF. CDR3 sequence (DNA): TGTGCCACCAGCAGAGATGTGGGGGCCTACAATGAGCAGTTCTTC.

The chain combines TRBV9 with TRBJ1-2; 10 nucleotides line up with TRBD1. With 2 bases clipped from V and 8 bases from J, the junction kept 6 bases outside the gene matches. The CDR3 runs 14 residues. Germline loops: CDR1 SGDLS, CDR2 YYNGEE. CDR3 nucleotide sequence: TGTGCCAGCAGCGTCGGACAGGGGGTTGACGGCTACACCTTC. This codes for CASSVGQGVDGYTF.

This chain links TRBV4-1 with TRBJ1-4, with TRBD1 identical over 7 bases. V lost 3 bases, J lost 7 bases, and 5 bases stayed unmatched. CDR3 length: 14 amino acids. Germline V gives CDR1 MGHRA, CDR2 YSYEKL. CDR3 bases: TGCGCCAGCAGCCATGGAGGGGGCACTGAAAAACTGTTTTTT. This sequence encodes CASSHGGGTEKLFF.

This chain connects TRBV7-8 to TRBJ1-1; D is ambiguous. The length of the CDR3 is 13 residues. Germline values: CDR1 SGHVS, CDR2 FQNEAQ. V lost 5 bases and J 1 base, leaving 8 bases between the germline ends. The CDR3 here is CASSQERNTEAFF. CDR3 sequence (DNA): TGTGCCAGCAGCCAGGAGAGGAACACTGAAGCTTTCTTT.

The chain combines TRBV6-2 or TRBV6-3 with TRBJ1-2; D is unclear. Germline loops: CDR1 MNHEY, CDR2 SVGEGT. V dropped 2 bases and J dropped 7 bases, with 5 bases sitting between them. CDR3 length equals 11 residues. CDR3 protein: CASSYAGGYTF. The CDR3 nucleotides read TGTGCCAGCAGTTACGCGGGTGGCTACACCTTC.

The gene calls are TRBV2 and TRBJ2-5, with D possibly being TRBD1 (6 bases). The V and J ends lost 6 bases and 1 base respectively, with 9 bases between them. This CDR3 is built from 13 residues. The germline gives CDR1 SNHLY, CDR2 FYNNEI. Here the CDR3 DNA reads TGTGCCAGCAGCCAGGGGCTCCAAGAGACCCAGTACTTC. Amino acid sequence: CASSQGLQETQYF.

The chain has TRBV19 and TRBJ1-1; 7 bases are a match to TRBD1. There are 15 residues in the CDR3. Germline lookup yields CDR1 LNHDA and CDR2 SQIVND (reference sequence). Unmatched junction bases numbered 4, after V lost 3 bases and J lost 0 bases. CDR3 residues: CASSINGQVNTEAFF. CDR3 nucleotides: TGTGCCAGTAGTATCAACGGACAGGTGAACACTGAAGCTTTCTTT.

The chain carries TRBV6-5 and TRBJ1-2, with D possibly matching TRBD1 (5 bases). Trimming removed 6 bases at V and 6 bases at J, with 14 bases between. Looked up from germline, CDR1 is MNHEY and CDR2 is SVGAGI. This CDR3 region has 13 residues. CDR3 region: CASRGPEGNGYTF. Here the CDR3 DNA reads TGTGCCAGCAGGGGACCGGAAGGGAATGGCTACACCTTC.

The V and J genes are TRBV4-1 and TRBJ1-3; D unresolved. The CDR3 runs to 17 residues. Trimming removed 3 bases from V and 2 bases from J, with 17 bases in between. CDR1 and CDR2 (germline): MGHRA, YSYEKL. The CDR3 DNA reads TGCGCCAGCAGCCAGACGACCGGGCCCTCGGCTGGAAACACCATATATTTT. As protein: CASSQTTGPSAGNTIYF.

In this sample, this clone turned up once. The J gene is TRBJ2-1, the V gene TRBV28; TRBD2 matches at 14 bases. Germline CDR1 is MDHEN and CDR2 is SYDVKM. This CDR3 region has 15 residues. J gave up 5 bases and V 5 bases, and 2 bases lay outside the gene matches. The chain's CDR3 is CASSTGLAGDNEQFF. DNA of the CDR3: TGTGCCAGCAGTACGGGACTAGCGGGGGACAATGAGCAGTTCTTC.

The V gene is TRBV11-2, the J gene TRBJ2-1; D is perhaps TRBD1 (6 bases). The CDR3 has 15 residues. The germline CDR1 and CDR2 sequences are SGHAT and FQNNGV. V was trimmed by 5 bases and J by 6 bases, leaving 17 bases between them. The CDR3 protein is CASSGNRVAGNEQFF. DNA for the CDR3: TGTGCCAGCAGCGGAAACAGGGTTGCGGGCAATGAGCAGTTCTTC.

This chain uses TRBV7-8 with TRBJ2-1, with D unresolved. CDR1 SGHVS and CDR2 FQNEAQ come from the germline V gene. This CDR3 is 16 amino acids long. V lost 5 bases, J lost 0 bases, and 14 bases lay in between. Written as DNA, the CDR3 is TGTGCCAGCAGCCCCCTGAGGAGCCGCTCCTACAATGAGCAGTTCTTC. Protein sequence: CASSPLRSRSYNEQFF.

This chain uses TRBV15 with TRBJ2-7, with D possibly matching TRBD2 (6 bases). The CDR3 covers 14 residues. Germline CDR1 LNHNV, CDR2 YYDKDF (reference sequence). V gave up 2 bases and J gave up 3 bases, with 11 bases separating them. CDR3 in DNA: TGTGCCACCAGCAGAACCGGACTAAACTACGAGCAGTACTTC. Its protein product is CATSRTGLNYEQYF.

The chain employs TRBV3-1 (or the pseudogene TRBV3-2) and TRBJ1-2; a weak D match, TRBD1 (6 bases). CDR1 is LGHDT, CDR2 YNNKEL, per germline (reference sequence). The CDR3 sequence is 14 residues long. Trimming shortened V by 4 bases and J by 5 bases, and 14 bases separated the two germline ends. CDR3 DNA: TGTGCCAGCAGCCTCGGGGGGGCAGTTTATGGCTACACCTTC. It yields the protein CASSLGGAVYGYTF.

This clone appeared a single time. DNA of the CDR3: TGTGCCACCAGCAGAGATGGGAGGGACACCGGGGAGCTGTTTTTT. Translating gives CATSRDGRDTGELFF. The V gene is TRBV15, the J gene TRBJ2-2; 7 bases are a match to TRBD2. V trimming: 0 bases; J trimming: 3 bases; junction bases outside the gene matches: 1. Germline loops: CDR1 LNHNV, CDR2 YYDKDF (reference sequence). CDR3 size: 15 residues.

This chain links TRBV19 with TRBJ2-5; no reliable D call. Deletions cut 3 bases from V and 2 bases from J, with 16 bases between. The germline CDR1 and CDR2 sequences are LNHDA and SQIVND (reference sequence). The CDR3 loop spans 16 amino acids. The CDR3 bases are TGTGCCAGTAGTATCAGCCATGACTCGACTCAAGAGACCCAGTACTTC. Amino acids: CASSISHDSTQETQYF.

As for this clone: The junction and the germline gene differ at one end; a read error may be behind it. DNA of the CDR3: TGTGCCAGCAGTCTAGCGGGAGGCTATGAGCAGTTCTTC. Amino acid sequence: CASSLAGGYEQFF. This chain links TRBV12-3 or TRBV12-4 with TRBJ2-1; 11 bases agree with TRBD2. The CDR3 runs 13 residues.

The chain uses TRBV3-1 (or the pseudogene TRBV3-2) and TRBJ1-2; a weak D match, TRBD1 (5 bases). The length of the CDR3 is 13 residues. The germline CDR1 and CDR2 sequences are LGHDT and YNNKEL (reference sequence). Trimming left V 6 bases short and J 4 bases short, with 12 bases between. This CDR3 is CASSLPGRYGYTF. In nucleotides, the CDR3 is TGTGCCAGCAGTCTCCCGGGACGCTATGGCTACACCTTC.

V is TRBV2 and J is TRBJ2-7; D not resolved. CDR1 and CDR2 from the germline V gene are SNHLY and FYNNEI. This CDR3 comprises 13 residues. Trimming stripped 3 bases from V and 2 bases from J, with 8 bases between. Here the CDR3 reads CASSEIETYEQYF. Written as DNA, the CDR3 is TGTGCCAGCAGTGAGATAGAAACCTACGAGCAGTACTTC.